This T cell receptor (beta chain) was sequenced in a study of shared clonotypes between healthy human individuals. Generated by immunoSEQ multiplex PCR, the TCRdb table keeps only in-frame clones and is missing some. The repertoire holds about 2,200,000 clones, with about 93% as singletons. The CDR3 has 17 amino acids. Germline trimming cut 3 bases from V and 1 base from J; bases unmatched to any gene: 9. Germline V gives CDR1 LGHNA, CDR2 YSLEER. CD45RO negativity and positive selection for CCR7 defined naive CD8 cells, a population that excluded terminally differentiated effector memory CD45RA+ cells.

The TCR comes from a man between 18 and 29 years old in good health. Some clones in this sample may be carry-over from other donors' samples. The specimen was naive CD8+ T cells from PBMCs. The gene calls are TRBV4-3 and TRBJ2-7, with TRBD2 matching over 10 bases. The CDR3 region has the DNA TGCGCCAGCAGCCACCGACGATTAGCGGGAGGATCCTACGAGCAGTACTTC. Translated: CASSHRRLAGGSYEQYF.